Listed here are 28 T cell receptor beta chains from one sample, sequenced in a study of blood T cell repertoires in COVID-19. Produced via immunoSEQ multiplex PCR; TCRdb's table is partial and in-frame only. The table lists 150,000 to 200,000 clones, about 74% of them singletons. The sequenced sample consisted of peripheral blood. These receptors were taken from a woman at least 80 years old with acute or convalescent COVID-19.

This chain connects TRBV27 to TRBJ1-4; 7 bases map to TRBD1. J lost 6 bases, V lost 8 bases, and 9 bases had no gene match. CDR3 length: 14 amino acids. Germline CDR1 and CDR2: MNHEY and SMNVEV (reference sequence). Here the CDR3 reads CASRPGQVYEKLFF. CDR3 DNA sequence: TGTGCCAGCCGCCCCGGACAGGTATATGAAAAACTGTTTTTT.

The chain combines TRBV7-6 with TRBJ2-7; D is unresolved. V was cut by 1 base and J by 3 bases, with 13 bases left in between. CDR1 and CDR2 (germline): SGHVS, FNYEAQ. The CDR3 has 15 amino acids. For the CDR3, the DNA is TGTGCCAGCAGCTTAGGAGCCGAGGTAAACTACGAGCAGTACTTC. Encoded protein: CASSLGAEVNYEQYF.

The chain combines TRBV27 with TRBJ1-5; the match to TRBD1 covers 8 bases. This CDR3 contains 14 residues. The V gene end was trimmed by 4 bases and the J gene end by 6 bases; junction bases not matched to a gene: 5. Germline V gene lookup returns CDR1 MNHEY and CDR2 SMNVEV (reference sequence). CDR3 loop: CASSSQTGAQPQHF. CDR3 DNA: TGTGCCAGCAGTTCCCAGACAGGGGCTCAGCCCCAGCATTTT.

The chain employs TRBV19 and TRBJ1-1; TRBD1 matches 8 bases. V lost 1 base to trimming and J lost 4 bases; unmatched junction nucleotides: 5. The CDR3 has 15 residues. The germline gives CDR1 LNHDA, CDR2 SQIVND (reference sequence). CDR3 sequence reads: CASSIVPDRATEAFF. CDR3 DNA: TGTGCCAGTAGTATAGTCCCGGACAGGGCCACTGAAGCTTTCTTT. The variable domain in full, completed from reference TRBV19 and TRBJ1-1, reads DGGITQSPKYLFRKEGQNVTLSCEQNLNHDAMYWYRQDPGQGLRLIYYSQIVNDFQKGDIAEGYSVSREKKESFPLTVTSAQKNPTAFYLCASSIVPDRATEAFFGQGTRLTVV.

The V call is TRBV7-3, the J call TRBJ2-6, with 14 bases fitting TRBD2. The CDR3 has 19 residues. Germline V gene sequence: CDR1 SGHTA, CDR2 FQGTGA. Trimming removed 5 bases from V and 0 bases from J; junction bases left unmatched: 6. The CDR3 loop reads CASSVTGLAGASGANVLTF. In DNA, the CDR3 is TGTGCCAGCAGCGTTACGGGACTAGCGGGAGCCTCTGGGGCCAACGTCCTGACTTTC.

The chain links TRBV7-8 to TRBJ2-7; 16 nucleotides align to TRBD2. Per the germline V gene, CDR1 is SGHVS and CDR2 is FQNEAQ. The CDR3 spans 20 residues. The J segment lost 2 bases and the V segment lost 3 bases, leaving 13 bases of the junction unmatched. DNA for the CDR3: TGTGCCAGCAGCTTCTTACCACCGGGACTAGCGGGAGGGTTCCCCTACGAGCAGTACTTC. Residues: CASSFLPPGLAGGFPYEQYF.

There are a few counts of this clone. The V call is TRBV12-3 or TRBV12-4, the J call TRBJ1-1, with D possibly TRBD1 on 6 matching bases. The V end lost 3 bases, the J end lost 10 bases, and 15 bases lay between the germline ends. This CDR3 has 13 amino acids. The CDR3: CASSLQGYAAAFF. The CDR3 DNA reads TGTGCCAGCAGTTTGCAGGGGTATGCGGCAGCTTTCTTT.

The chain carries TRBV5-6 and TRBJ2-7; 13 bases align to TRBD2. Germline V lookup: CDR1 SGHDT, CDR2 YYEEEE. The CDR3 is made up of 12 amino acids. Here the CDR3 reads CARTSGGYEQYF. CDR3 coding DNA: TGTGCGCGGACTAGCGGGGGCTACGAGCAGTACTTC.

J is TRBJ2-3 and V is TRBV6-1; the match to TRBD1 covers 9 bases. The J segment lost 0 bases and the V segment lost 8 bases, leaving 6 bases of the junction unmatched. Germline lookup yields CDR1 MNHNS and CDR2 SASEGT. This CDR3 contains 15 residues. CDR3 region: CASQGQGLSTDTQYF. In nucleotides, the CDR3 is TGTGCCAGCCAGGGACAGGGACTAAGCACAGATACGCAGTATTTT.

J is TRBJ2-7 and V is TRBV19, with 12 nucleotides matching TRBD2. The CDR3 covers 15 residues. V lost 3 bases and J lost 5; bases outside the gene matches: 5. Germline CDR1 reads LNHDA; CDR2 reads SQIVND (reference sequence). CDR3 nucleotide sequence: TGTGCCAGTAGTATTGCTAGCGGGAGGGCCAACGAGCAGTACTTC. It specifies CASSIASGRANEQYF.

The chain recombines TRBV10-3 with TRBJ2-1; no clear D gene. The germline V gene has CDR1 ENHRY and CDR2 SYGVKD. This CDR3 has 14 residues. V was pared by 2 bases and J by 7 bases, with 12 bases between. The CDR3 is CAISETVGLNEQFF. CDR3 coding DNA: TGTGCCATCAGTGAGACAGTGGGTCTGAATGAGCAGTTCTTC.

The chain joins TRBV4-3 to TRBJ1-2; 9 bases fit TRBD1. Germline V gene sequence: CDR1 LGHNA, CDR2 YSLEER. After removal of 0 bases from V and 8 bases from J, the junction contained 10 bases not matched to a gene. The CDR3 sequence is 16 residues long. CDR3 amino acids: CASSQDRSLTGGGYTF. The CDR3 nucleotides read TGCGCCAGCAGCCAAGATAGATCCCTGACAGGGGGAGGCTACACCTTC.

J is TRBJ2-5 and V is TRBV9; weak D call: TRBD2 (6 bases). Trimming took 0 bases from V and 3 from J, leaving 9 bases between them. The CDR3 runs 14 residues. Germline loops: CDR1 SGDLS, CDR2 YYNGEE. The CDR3 DNA is TGTGCCAGCAGCGTAGCTGAGCGGGAAGAGACCCAGTACTTC. This sequence encodes CASSVAEREETQYF.

This chain links TRBV19 with TRBJ1-1, with a possible D match to TRBD1 (5 bases). The germline V gene has CDR1 LNHDA and CDR2 SQIVND (reference sequence). The CDR3 is 13 residues long. Trimming stripped 6 bases from V and 0 bases from J, with 8 bases between. The CDR3 loop is CASRQGLNTEAFF. The DNA of the CDR3 is TGTGCCAGTAGGCAGGGCCTGAACACTGAAGCTTTCTTT.

The V call is TRBV18, the J call TRBJ1-1; tentatively, D is TRBD1 (5 bases). CDR1 KGHSH and CDR2 LQKENI come from the germline V gene. The CDR3 is 14 amino acids. Trimming pared 5 bases from V and 0 bases from J, leaving 10 bases between. The CDR3 region is CASSFQGLNTEAFF. DNA for the CDR3: TGTGCCAGCTCATTCCAGGGTTTGAACACTGAAGCTTTCTTT.

The genes are TRBV13 and TRBJ2-7; the D gene is possibly TRBD2 (6 bases). Germline CDR1 and CDR2: PRHDT and FYEKMQ (reference sequence). Trimming took 3 bases from V and 0 from J, leaving 9 bases between them. The CDR3 runs 14 residues. Written as DNA, the CDR3 is TGTGCCAGCAGCTTGGGGACTCCCTCCTACGAGCAGTACTTC. Translating gives CASSLGTPSYEQYF.

In its sample, this clone was seen a few times. The rearrangement links TRBV2 to TRBJ1-2; 7 nucleotides align to TRBD1. The germline V gene encodes CDR1 SNHLY and CDR2 FYNNEI. CDR3 length equals 12 residues. The junction had 9 bases not matched to a gene; V was cut back by 9 bases and J by 8 bases. The CDR3 DNA sequence: TGTGCCAGTGGGACAGCCCAGGGGGGCTACACCTTC. Amino acids: CASGTAQGGYTF.

The chain uses TRBV28 and TRBJ2-1, with D perhaps matching TRBD2 (5 bases). Trimming removed 7 bases at V and 7 bases at J, with 17 bases between. Germline V gene data show CDR1 as MDHEN and CDR2 as SYDVKM. The CDR3 runs 14 residues. As DNA, the CDR3 is TGTGCCAGCACCCAAGGCCGACGGGGTAATGAGCAGTTCTTC. Its translation is CASTQGRRGNEQFF.

The V call is TRBV13, the J call TRBJ2-7; possibly TRBD2 for D (6 bases). CDR3 length: 15 amino acids. Germline V gene sequence: CDR1 PRHDT, CDR2 FYEKMQ (reference sequence). V shed 0 bases and J shed 1 base, with 10 bases lying between them. CDR3 sequence (DNA): TGTGCCAGCAGCTTAGGTAGCGGAAGATCCTACGAGCAGTACTTC. It encodes CASSLGSGRSYEQYF.

CDR3 sequence: CSVVGTGFYGYTF. CDR3 sequence (DNA): TGCAGCGTTGTCGGGACAGGGTTCTATGGCTACACCTTC. V and J are TRBV29-1 and TRBJ1-2; 9 bases are shared with TRBD1. V lost 4 bases, J lost 4 bases, and 4 bases stayed unmatched. The germline gives CDR1 SQVTM, CDR2 ANQGSEA. The CDR3 runs 13 residues.

The chain couples TRBV9 to TRBJ1-6, with D unclear. V lost 0 bases, J lost 7 bases, and 11 bases lay in between. Germline V CDR1 and CDR2: SGDLS, YYNGEE. This CDR3 has 15 residues. DNA of the CDR3: TGTGCCAGCAGCGTAGACGTGAGCCCAAATTCACCCCTCCACTTT. Translating it yields CASSVDVSPNSPLHF.

The chain links TRBV7-9 to TRBJ1-2; D is perhaps TRBD1 (6 bases). The V end was cut by 1 base, the J end by 4 bases, with 13 bases between. Germline loops: CDR1 SEHNR, CDR2 FQNEAQ (reference sequence). This CDR3 is built from 15 residues. CDR3 coding DNA: TGTGCCAGCAGCTTAGTAGACAGGACAAGCTATGGCTACACCTTC. Translation gives CASSLVDRTSYGYTF.

The V gene is TRBV7-2, the J gene TRBJ2-7; 7 positions match TRBD2. The V gene's germline CDR1 is SGHTA and CDR2 FQGNSA. J gave up 2 bases and V 5 bases, and 12 bases lay outside the gene matches. The CDR3 runs 16 residues. CDR3 amino acids: CASSRQTSDVPYEQYF. CDR3 nucleotides: TGTGCCAGCAGCAGACAAACTAGCGACGTCCCCTACGAGCAGTACTTC.

This clone turned up a few times. The chain couples TRBV9 to TRBJ2-7; 9 bases map to TRBD2. The CDR3 spans 15 residues. Germline CDR1 is SGDLS and CDR2 is YYNGEE. V shed 4 bases, J shed 7 bases, and the junction held 12 bases outside the gene matches. The CDR3 protein is CASSTGTSTSSEQYF. The DNA for the CDR3 is TGTGCCAGCAGCACCGGGACTAGCACGTCTTCGGAGCAGTACTTC.

The V gene is TRBV7-2, the J gene TRBJ2-1; a possible D gene is TRBD1 (6 bases). The germline gives CDR1 SGHTA, CDR2 FQGNSA. V lost 2 bases and J 6 bases, leaving 17 bases between the germline ends. This CDR3 is 16 amino acids long. DNA for the CDR3: TGTGCCAGCAGCTTATCCACGGGACACGGCTCCAATGAGCAGTTCTTC. As protein: CASSLSTGHGSNEQFF.

This clone has just a few counts. This chain links TRBV7-9 with TRBJ1-2, with D possibly matching TRBD1 (6 bases). The CDR3 runs to 12 residues. Germline lookup yields CDR1 SEHNR and CDR2 FQNEAQ (reference sequence). Trimming cost V 5 bases and J 4 bases, with 8 bases left between them. The CDR3 sequence: CASSQDSYGYTF. DNA for the CDR3: TGTGCCAGCAGCCAGGACAGCTATGGCTACACCTTC.

The chain has TRBV5-1 and TRBJ1-1; perhaps TRBD1 as D (6 bases). The CDR3 is 14 residues long. Trimming pared 1 base from V and 4 bases from J, leaving 11 bases between. Germline loops: CDR1 SGHRS, CDR2 YFSETQ. The CDR3 region is CASSLSQGSTEAFF. CDR3 nucleotides: TGCGCCAGCAGCTTGTCACAGGGAAGCACTGAAGCTTTCTTT. Supplemented by reference TRBV5-1 and TRBJ1-1, the full variable domain reads KAGVTQTPRYLIKTRGQQVTLSCSPISGHRSVSWYQQTPGQGLQFLFEYFSETQRNKGNFPGRFSGRQFSNSRSEMNVSTLELGDSALYLCASSLSQGSTEAFFGQGTRLTVV.

V and J are TRBV9 and TRBJ2-1, with 7 positions matching TRBD1. Germline CDR1 SGDLS, CDR2 YYNGEE. V lost 0 bases and J lost 1; bases outside the gene matches: 1. The CDR3 runs 15 residues. As DNA, the CDR3 is TGTGCCAGCAGCGTAGCGGGACAGTCCTACAATGAGCAGTTCTTC. Translated, it gives CASSVAGQSYNEQFF.